This TCR beta chain is drawn from a study of blood T cell repertoires in COVID-19. Background on the study: The United States, Italy and Spain supplied acute and convalescent COVID-19 samples.

This clone was observed a few times. V was trimmed by 2 bases and J by 5 bases, leaving 6 bases between them. Germline assignment: CDR1 SGHAT and CDR2 FQNNGV. This CDR3 comprises 12 residues. Original methodology: Amplifying reference gene primers gave estimates of nucleated cell counts. Sequenced by immunoSEQ multiplex PCR; TCRdb stores in-frame clones only, minus some. The D gene and trimming were derived from the DNA, and the V and J assignments and clone size from that table. The sample holds about 410,000 clones; roughly 89% are singletons and the top ten take approximately 1.4%. This chain connects TRBV11-2 to TRBJ1-1; D is uncertain. Sequencing input: peripheral blood. The sequence derives from a woman aged 25 to 39 with active or convalescent COVID-19. DNA of the CDR3: TGTGCCAGCAGCTTACTCGAGACTGAAGCTTTCTTT. This sequence encodes CASSLLETEAFF.